The present entry profiles one T cell receptor beta chain with its context. Antigen specificity is unknown. Here immunoSEQ multiplex PCR was the method, and the copy in TCRdb shows in-frame clones only, minus some. Of around 160,000 clones listed, roughly nine tenths were seen once; the top ten hold around 5%. These data come from a study of lymphopenia after photon versus proton radiotherapy. Study findings and constraints: Under photons, naive T cells and diversity fell while effector/memory populations rose. After the lymphocyte nadir, photon-treated repertoires showed oligoclonal expansion, especially of CD8+ Temra cells.

The receptor was isolated from a man in his fifties or sixties with gastric cancer. Sequenced material: peripheral blood, taken from a patient treated with photon-based radiotherapy.

This chain's CDR3 is CASSYDLSSYEQYF. DNA for the CDR3: TGTGCCAGCAGTTATGACTTGAGCTCCTACGAGCAGTACTTC. The gene calls are TRBV6-5 and TRBJ2-7, with D unclear. CDR1 is MNHEY and CDR2 is SVGAGI in the germline V gene. The CDR3 extends over 14 amino acids. The germline V and J ends were trimmed by 3 bases and 0 bases, with 9 bases remaining between them.